This entry describes one TCR beta chain. Its antigen is currently unknown. TCRdb's table, derived via immunoSEQ multiplex PCR, lists solely in-frame clones and lacks some. The data show about 2.3 million clones, less than 95% seen once. The data derive from a study of shared clonotypes between healthy human individuals. Study findings and constraints: Sharing across four donors was highest in naive CD4 (around 5%) and lowest in memory CD8 (around 0.4%).

Germline V gives CDR1 SEHNR, CDR2 FQNEAQ (reference sequence). The junction had 4 bases not matched to a gene; V was cut back by 5 bases and J by 5 bases. This CDR3 comprises 14 residues. V gene TRBV7-9 combines with J gene TRBJ2-1; TRBD1 matches at 9 bases. Sequencing was performed on naive CD4+ T cells from PBMCs. Subset reported: CD45RA+ positively selected. This TCR was sampled from a man between 18 and 35 years old in good health. Some clones in this sample may be carry-over from other donors' samples. CDR3 DNA: TGTGCCAGCAGCCCGGGACAGGGCCACAATGAGCAGTTCTTC. Protein product: CASSPGQGHNEQFF.